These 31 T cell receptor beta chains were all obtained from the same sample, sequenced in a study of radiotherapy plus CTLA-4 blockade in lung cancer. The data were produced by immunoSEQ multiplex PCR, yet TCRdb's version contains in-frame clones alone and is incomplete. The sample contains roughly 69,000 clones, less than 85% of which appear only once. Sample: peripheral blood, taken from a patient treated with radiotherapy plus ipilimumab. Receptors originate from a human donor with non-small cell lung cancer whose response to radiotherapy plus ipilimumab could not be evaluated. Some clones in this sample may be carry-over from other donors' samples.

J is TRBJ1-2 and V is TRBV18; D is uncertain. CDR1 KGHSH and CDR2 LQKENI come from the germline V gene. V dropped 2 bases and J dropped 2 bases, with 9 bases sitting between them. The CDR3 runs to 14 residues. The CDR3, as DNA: TGTGCCAGCTCACCAATAGAACAGAACTATGGCTACACCTTC. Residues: CASSPIEQNYGYTF.

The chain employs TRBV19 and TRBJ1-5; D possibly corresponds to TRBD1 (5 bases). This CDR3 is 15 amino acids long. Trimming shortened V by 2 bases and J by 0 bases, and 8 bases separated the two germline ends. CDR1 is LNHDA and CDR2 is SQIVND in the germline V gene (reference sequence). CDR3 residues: CASSITGSSNQPQHF. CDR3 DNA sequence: TGTGCCAGTAGTATAACAGGTTCTAGCAATCAGCCCCAGCATTTT.

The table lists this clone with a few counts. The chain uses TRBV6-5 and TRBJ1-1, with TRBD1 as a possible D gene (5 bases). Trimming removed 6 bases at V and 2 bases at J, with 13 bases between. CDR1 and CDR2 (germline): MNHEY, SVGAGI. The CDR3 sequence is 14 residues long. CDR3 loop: CASRETETNTEAFF. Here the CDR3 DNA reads TGTGCCAGCAGGGAGACAGAGACCAACACTGAAGCTTTCTTT.

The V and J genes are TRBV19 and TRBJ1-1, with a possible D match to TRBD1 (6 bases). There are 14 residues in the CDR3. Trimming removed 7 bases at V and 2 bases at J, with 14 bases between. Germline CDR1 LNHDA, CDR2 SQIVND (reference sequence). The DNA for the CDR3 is TGTGCCAGTAACTCACAGGGATTCAACACTGAAGCTTTCTTT. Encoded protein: CASNSQGFNTEAFF.

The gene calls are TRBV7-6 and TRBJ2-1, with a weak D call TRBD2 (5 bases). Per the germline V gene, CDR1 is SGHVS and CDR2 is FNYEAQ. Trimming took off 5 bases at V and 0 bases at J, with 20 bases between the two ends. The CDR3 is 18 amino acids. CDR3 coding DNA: TGTGCCAGCAGCCATACACAAATTCTCGGGGTCTCCTACAATGAGCAGTTCTTC. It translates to CASSHTQILGVSYNEQFF.

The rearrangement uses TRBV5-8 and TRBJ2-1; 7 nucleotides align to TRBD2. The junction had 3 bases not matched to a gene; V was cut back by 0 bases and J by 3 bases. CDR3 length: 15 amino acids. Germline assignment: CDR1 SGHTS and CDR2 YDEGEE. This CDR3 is CASSLAGGLYNEQFF. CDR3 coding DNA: TGTGCCAGCAGCTTGGCGGGGGGTCTCTACAATGAGCAGTTCTTC.

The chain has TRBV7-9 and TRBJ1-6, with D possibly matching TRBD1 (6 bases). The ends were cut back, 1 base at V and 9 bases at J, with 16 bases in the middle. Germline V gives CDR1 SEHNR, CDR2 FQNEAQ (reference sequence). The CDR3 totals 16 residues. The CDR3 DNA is TGTGCCAGCAGCTTAGGAACCAGGGGATGGAGTTCACCCCTCCACTTT. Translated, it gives CASSLGTRGWSSPLHF.

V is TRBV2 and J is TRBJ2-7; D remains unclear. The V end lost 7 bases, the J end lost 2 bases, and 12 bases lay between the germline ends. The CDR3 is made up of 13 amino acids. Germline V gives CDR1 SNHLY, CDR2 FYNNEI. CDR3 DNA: TGTGCCAGCACCCCCACTTCCGCCTACGAGCAGTACTTC. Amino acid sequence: CASTPTSAYEQYF. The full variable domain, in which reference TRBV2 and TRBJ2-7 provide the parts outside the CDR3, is EPEVTQTPSHQVTQMGQEVILRCVPISNHLYFYWYRQILGQKVEFLVSFYNNEISEKSEIFDDQFSVERPDGSNFTLKIRSTKLEDSAMYFCASTPTSAYEQYFGPGTRLTVT.

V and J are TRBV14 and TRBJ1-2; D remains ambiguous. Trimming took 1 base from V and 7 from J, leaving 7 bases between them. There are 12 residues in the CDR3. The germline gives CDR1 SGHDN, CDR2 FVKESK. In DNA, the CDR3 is TGTGCCAGCAGCCAAGGAGGATTTGGCTACACCTTC. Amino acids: CASSQGGFGYTF.

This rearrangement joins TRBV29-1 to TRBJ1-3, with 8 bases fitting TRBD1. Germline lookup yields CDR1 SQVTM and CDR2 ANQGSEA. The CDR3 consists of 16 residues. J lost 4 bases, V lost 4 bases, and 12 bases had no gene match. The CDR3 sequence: CSVAGPQGTGGNTIYF. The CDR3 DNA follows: TGCAGCGTTGCCGGACCCCAGGGGACAGGAGGAAACACCATATATTTT. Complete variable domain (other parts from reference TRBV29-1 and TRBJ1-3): SAVISQKPSRDICQRGTSLTIQCQVDSQVTMMFWYRQQPGQSLTLIATANQGSEATYESGFVIDKFPISRPNLTFSTLTVSNMSPEDSSIYLCSVAGPQGTGGNTIYFGEGSWLTVV.

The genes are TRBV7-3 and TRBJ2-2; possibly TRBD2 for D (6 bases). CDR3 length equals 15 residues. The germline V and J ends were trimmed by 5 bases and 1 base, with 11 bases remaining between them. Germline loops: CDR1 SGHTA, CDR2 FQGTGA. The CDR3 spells CASSARLGNTGELFF. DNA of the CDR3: TGTGCCAGCAGCGCCCGACTAGGGAACACCGGGGAGCTGTTTTTT.

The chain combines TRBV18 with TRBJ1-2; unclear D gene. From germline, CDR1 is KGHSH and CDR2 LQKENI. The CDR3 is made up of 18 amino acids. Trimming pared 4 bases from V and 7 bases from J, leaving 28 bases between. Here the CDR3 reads CASSQNHPGADPVGGYTF. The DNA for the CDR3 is TGTGCCAGCTCACAAAATCACCCAGGTGCCGACCCCGTGGGTGGCTACACCTTC.

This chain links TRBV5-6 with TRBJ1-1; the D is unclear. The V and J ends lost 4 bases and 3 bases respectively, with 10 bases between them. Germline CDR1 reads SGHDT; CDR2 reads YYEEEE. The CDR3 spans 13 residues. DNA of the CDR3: TGTGCCAGCAGCCCACCGGGGTACACTGAAGCTTTCTTT. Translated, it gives CASSPPGYTEAFF. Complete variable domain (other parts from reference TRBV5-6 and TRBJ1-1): DAGVTQSPTHLIKTRGQQVTLRCSPKSGHDTVSWYQQALGQGPQFIFQYYEEEERQRGNFPDRFSGHQFPNYSSELNVNALLLGDSALYLCASSPPGYTEAFFGQGTRLTVV.

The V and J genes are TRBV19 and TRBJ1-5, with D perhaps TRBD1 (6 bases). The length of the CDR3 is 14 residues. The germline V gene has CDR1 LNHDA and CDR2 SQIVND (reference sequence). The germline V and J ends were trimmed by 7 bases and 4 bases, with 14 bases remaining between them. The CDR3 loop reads CASTLGQPNQPQHF. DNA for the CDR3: TGTGCCAGTACCCTCGGACAGCCGAATCAGCCCCAGCATTTT.

This CDR3 is CASSESALVLNEQYF. In nucleotides, the CDR3 is TGTGCCAGCAGTGAGTCCGCCTTAGTACTCAACGAGCAGTACTTC. The chain carries TRBV2 and TRBJ2-7; no definite D call. Germline loops: CDR1 SNHLY, CDR2 FYNNEI. The length of the CDR3 is 15 residues. V shed 3 bases and J shed 5 bases, with 17 bases lying between them.

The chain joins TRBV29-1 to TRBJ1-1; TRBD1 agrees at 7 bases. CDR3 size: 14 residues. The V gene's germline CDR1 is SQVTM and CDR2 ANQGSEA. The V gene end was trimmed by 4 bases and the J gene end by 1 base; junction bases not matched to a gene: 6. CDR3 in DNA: TGCAGCGTTGTCGCGACAGGGAGGAACACTGAAGCTTTCTTT. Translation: CSVVATGRNTEAFF. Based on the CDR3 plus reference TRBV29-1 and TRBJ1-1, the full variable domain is SAVISQKPSRDICQRGTSLTIQCQVDSQVTMMFWYRQQPGQSLTLIATANQGSEATYESGFVIDKFPISRPNLTFSTLTVSNMSPEDSSIYLCSVVATGRNTEAFFGQGTRLTVV.

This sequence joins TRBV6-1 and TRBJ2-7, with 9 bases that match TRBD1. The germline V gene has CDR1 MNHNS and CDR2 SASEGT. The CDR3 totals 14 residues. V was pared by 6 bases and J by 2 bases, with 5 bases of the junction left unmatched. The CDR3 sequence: CASRRQGGPYEQYF. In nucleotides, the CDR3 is TGTGCCAGCAGAAGACAGGGGGGTCCCTACGAGCAGTACTTC.

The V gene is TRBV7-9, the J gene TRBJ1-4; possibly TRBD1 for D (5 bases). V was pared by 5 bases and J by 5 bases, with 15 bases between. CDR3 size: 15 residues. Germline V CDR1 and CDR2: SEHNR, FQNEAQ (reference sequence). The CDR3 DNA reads TGTGCCAGCAGCATAGATGAGAAGGGGAATGAAAAACTGTTTTTT. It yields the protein CASSIDEKGNEKLFF.

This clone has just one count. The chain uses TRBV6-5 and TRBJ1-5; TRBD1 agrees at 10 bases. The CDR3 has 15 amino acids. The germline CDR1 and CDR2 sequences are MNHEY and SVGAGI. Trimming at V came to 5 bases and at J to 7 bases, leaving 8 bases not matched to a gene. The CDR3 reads CASSRTDRGQQPQHF. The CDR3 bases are TGTGCCAGCAGTAGGACTGACAGGGGGCAGCAGCCCCAGCATTTT.

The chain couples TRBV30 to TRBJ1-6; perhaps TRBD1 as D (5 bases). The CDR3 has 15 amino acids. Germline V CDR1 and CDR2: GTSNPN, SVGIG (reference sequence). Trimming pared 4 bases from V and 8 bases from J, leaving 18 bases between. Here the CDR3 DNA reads TGTGCCTGGATACCGGGGGAACGCACCGATTCACCCCTCCACTTT. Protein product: CAWIPGERTDSPLHF. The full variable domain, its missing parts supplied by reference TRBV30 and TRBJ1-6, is SQTIHQWPATLVQPVGSPLSLECTVEGTSNPNLYWYRQAAGRGLQLLFYSVGIGQISSEVPQNLSASRPQDRQFILSSKKLLLSDSGFYLCAWIPGERTDSPLHFGNGTRLTVT.

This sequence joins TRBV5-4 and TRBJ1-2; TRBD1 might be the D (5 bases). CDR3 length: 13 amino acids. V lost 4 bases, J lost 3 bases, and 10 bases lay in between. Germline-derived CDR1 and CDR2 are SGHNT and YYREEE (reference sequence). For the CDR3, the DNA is TGTGCCAGCAGCCCCGGGGGTTACTATGGCTACACCTTC. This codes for CASSPGGYYGYTF.

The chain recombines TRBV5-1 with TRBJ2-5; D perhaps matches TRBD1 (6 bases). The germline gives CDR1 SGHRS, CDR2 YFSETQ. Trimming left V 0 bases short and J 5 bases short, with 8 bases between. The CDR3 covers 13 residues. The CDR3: CASSLGGPETQYF. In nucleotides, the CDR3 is TGCGCCAGCAGCTTGGGGGGGCCGGAGACCCAGTACTTC.

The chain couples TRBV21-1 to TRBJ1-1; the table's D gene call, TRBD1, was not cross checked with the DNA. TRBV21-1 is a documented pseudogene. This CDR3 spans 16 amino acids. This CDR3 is CASSNLQDVGDTEAFF. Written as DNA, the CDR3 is TGTGCCAGCAGCAACCTACAGGATGTAGGCGACACTGAAGCTTTCTTT.

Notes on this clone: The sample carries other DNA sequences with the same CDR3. The chain's CDR3 is CASSEAGAGPSSYNSPLHF. Written as DNA, the CDR3 is TGTGCCAGCAGTGAAGCGGGGGCAGGGCCGAGCTCCTATAATTCACCCCTCCACTTT. The rearrangement joins TRBV2 to TRBJ1-6; D is perhaps TRBD1 (6 bases). The CDR3 is 19 amino acids. V was clipped by 0 bases and J by 0 bases, with 15 bases between them. Germline V gene lookup returns CDR1 SNHLY and CDR2 FYNNEI.

CDR3 residues: CASSLGDGTGYGYTF. The CDR3 DNA reads TGCGCCAGCAGCTTGGGAGACGGGACAGGGTATGGCTACACCTTC. This chain joins TRBV5-1 and TRBJ1-2; TRBD1 matches at 9 bases. V trimming: 0 bases; J trimming: 5 bases; junction bases outside the gene matches: 5. Germline values: CDR1 SGHRS, CDR2 YFSETQ. This CDR3 comprises 15 residues. The whole variable domain, filled in from reference TRBV5-1 and TRBJ1-2, reads KAGVTQTPRYLIKTRGQQVTLSCSPISGHRSVSWYQQTPGQGLQFLFEYFSETQRNKGNFPGRFSGRQFSNSRSEMNVSTLELGDSALYLCASSLGDGTGYGYTFGSGTRLTVV.

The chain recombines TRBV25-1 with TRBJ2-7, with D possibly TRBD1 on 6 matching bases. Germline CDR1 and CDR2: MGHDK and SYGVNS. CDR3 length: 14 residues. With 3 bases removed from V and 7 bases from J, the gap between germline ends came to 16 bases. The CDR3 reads CASSDPRGTGEQYF. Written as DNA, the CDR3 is TGTGCCAGCAGTGATCCCAGGGGTACCGGAGAGCAGTACTTC.

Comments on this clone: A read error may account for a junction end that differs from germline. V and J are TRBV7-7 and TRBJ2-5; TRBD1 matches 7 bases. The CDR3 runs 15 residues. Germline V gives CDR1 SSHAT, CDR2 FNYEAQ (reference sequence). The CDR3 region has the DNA TGTGCTAGCAGCTTAGGCCTACAGGGGCGAGAGACCCAGTACTTC. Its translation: CASSLGLQGRETQYF.

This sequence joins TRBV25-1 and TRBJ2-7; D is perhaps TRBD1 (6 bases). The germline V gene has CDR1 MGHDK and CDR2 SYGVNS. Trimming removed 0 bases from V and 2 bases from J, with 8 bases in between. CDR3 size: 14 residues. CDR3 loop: CASSEYRGTYEQYF. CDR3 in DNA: TGTGCCAGCAGTGAATATAGGGGGACCTACGAGCAGTACTTC.

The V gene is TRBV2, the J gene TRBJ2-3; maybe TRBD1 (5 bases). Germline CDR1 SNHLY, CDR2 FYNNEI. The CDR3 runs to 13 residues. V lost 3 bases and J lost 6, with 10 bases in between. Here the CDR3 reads CASSEWKGDTQYF. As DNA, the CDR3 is TGTGCCAGCAGTGAGTGGAAGGGGGATACGCAGTATTTT.

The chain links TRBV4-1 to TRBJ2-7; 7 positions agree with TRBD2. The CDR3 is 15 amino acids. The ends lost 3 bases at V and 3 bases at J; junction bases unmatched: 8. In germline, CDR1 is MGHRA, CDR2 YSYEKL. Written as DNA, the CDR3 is TGCGCCAGCAGCCAGGGGAGTGGCGGGGGCTACGAGCAGTACTTC. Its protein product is CASSQGSGGGYEQYF.

The CDR3, as DNA: TGTGCCAGCAGCTTATTCGGGACAGGGGTGGAGACCCAGTACTTC. This encodes CASSLFGTGVETQYF. The chain has TRBV7-3 and TRBJ2-5; 10 nucleotides match TRBD1. The V gene end was trimmed by 2 bases and the J gene end by 5 bases; junction bases not matched to a gene: 5. The germline V gene has CDR1 SGHTA and CDR2 FQGTGA. The CDR3 sequence is 15 residues long.